Listed below are T cell receptor beta chains from one sample, sequenced in a study of identical twins. TCRdb redid the calling of the 5' RACE reads with MiXCR, one entry per CDR3 protein. The table lists roughly 1,500,000 distinct CDR3 sequences, around 33% of them singletons. The sample taken for sequencing was cord blood. Source of these receptors: a newborn girl in good health. The CDR3 runs from the conserved cysteine through the conserved F or W. D genes are given only for firm matches. Expanded clones are given a class, and other clones once, few, many or no size at all.

v_gene	d_gene	abundance	j_gene	CDR3nt	CDR3aa
TRBV2	TRBD1	NA	TRBJ1-4	TGTGCCAGCAGTGAAGGGGGCAGGGGGAATGAAAAACTGTTTTTT	CASSEGGRGNEKLFF
TRBV6-6	NA	many	TRBJ2-7	TGTGCCAGCATCCCTGGGCTTTCATCCTACGAGCAGTACTTC	CASIPGLSSYEQYF
TRBV5-1	NA	NA	TRBJ2-7	TGCGCCAGCAGCTTAGGGCTAGCTCAGAGCTCCTACGAGCAGTACTTC	CASSLGLAQSSYEQYF
TRBV3-1	NA	few	TRBJ2-5	TGTGCCAGCAGCCATCTGGGCACAGGGCTTCTACAAGAGACCCAGTACTTC	CASSHLGTGLLQETQYF
TRBV12-3/TRBV12-4	NA	NA	TRBJ2-3	TGTGCCAGCAGTCAATCCGGGACCTCAAGCACAGATACGCAGTATTTT	CASSQSGTSSTDTQYF
TRBV7-2	TRBD2	NA	TRBJ2-1	TGTGCCAGCAGCTTAATCTCGGGGGGGCGACAGTTCTTC	CASSLISGGRQFF
TRBV18	TRBD1	NA	TRBJ2-7	TGTGCCAGCTCAAGTCTTTGGACAGGGGGAAGCTCCTACGAGCAGTACTTC	CASSSLWTGGSSYEQYF
TRBV4-1	TRBD2	NA	TRBJ2-3	TGCGCCAGCAGCCAAACCGGGACTAGCGGGAGATCCCCAGATACGCAGTATTTT	CASSQTGTSGRSPDTQYF
TRBV12-3/TRBV12-4	TRBD1	few	TRBJ2-3	TGTGCCAGCCTGAAGGGGGCCACAGATACGCAGTATTTT	CASLKGATDTQYF
TRBV20-1	TRBD2	many	TRBJ2-1	TGCAGTGCTAGCGGGGGGATCTACAATGAGCAGTTCTTC	CSASGGIYNEQFF
TRBV5-1	TRBD2	NA	TRBJ2-3	TGCGCCAGCAGCTCTACTGGACTAGCGGGCGTTGATACGCAGTATTTT	CASSSTGLAGVDTQYF
TRBV7-8	NA	few	TRBJ2-1	TGTGCCAGCAGCATCAGGTGGTTACAATCGAATGAGCAGTTCTTC	CASSIRWLQSNEQFF